This T cell receptor (beta chain) was retrieved from a study of human T cells and chemical hapten exposure. Study information: Patients having alopecia areata, totalis or universalis were mostly female. Study-wide findings and caveats: PT1 expanded TCR counts and patch test score were linked, and their correlation was positive.

Time point specified: patch test 1, 2 weeks after DPC sensitization. The treatment: therapeutic diphenylcyclopropenone sensitization with weekly scalp DPC. Ten or more counts support this clonotype. The antigen is unknown. Per the study methods: Sampled TCR counts reached a median of approximately 100,000 per sample, with values ranging from about 20,000 to 750,000. TCRdb used MiXCR to reprocess the RACE reads, holding one entry per CDR3 protein. In this record, the V and J calls reflect TCRdb's handling and not the investigators' own analysis. The sample shows 300,000 to 400,000 distinct CDR3 sequences, approximately 6.9% of them seen only once. This CDR3 spans 15 amino acids. V shed 6 bases, J shed 1 base, and the junction held 6 bases outside the gene matches. In germline, CDR1 is ENHRY, CDR2 SYGVKD.

This TCR derives from a woman between 18 and 30 years old with alopecia areata. Some clones in this sample may be carry-over from other donors' samples. Source: whole blood, taken in connection with sensitization to the hapten diphenylcyclopropenone (DPC). This sequence joins TRBV10-3 and TRBJ2-3; 8 bases are a match to TRBD2. CDR3 nucleotides: TGTGCCATCAGCACCCTGACTAGCGGCACAGATACGCAGTATTTT. This codes for CAISTLTSGTDTQYF.